A selection of T cell receptor beta chains follows, all from one sample in a study of identical twins. TCRdb independently ran MiXCR on the 5' RACE reads; one entry per CDR3 protein. The sample includes about 530,000 distinct CDR3 sequences, nearly 15% seen only once; the top ten take roughly 0.46%. The same data also contributed to another study, on yellow fever vaccine responses in identical twins.

Sequencing was performed on CD4+ T cells sorted from blood. These receptors all stem from a woman aged 18-29 years in good health. The CDR3 runs from the conserved cysteine through the conserved F or W. The D gene is left open where the match is weak. Size tells how often a clone was seen (once, few, many) or the class of an expanded clone, and some rows leave it out.

V: TRBV12-3/TRBV12-4
D: .
J: TRBJ1-1
size: few
DNA: TGTGCCAGCAGTTTCTCCGGTATAAGGGACACTGAAGCTTTCTTT
CDR3: CASSFSGIRDTEAFF

V: TRBV20-1
D: .
J: TRBJ2-3
size: once
DNA: TGCAGTGGTATAAATAGACCATTCACAGATACGCAGTATTTT
CDR3: CSGINRPFTDTQYF

V: TRBV10-3
D: TRBD1
J: TRBJ2-5
size: .
DNA: TGTGCCATCAGGGACAGGGCGAATCAAGAGACCCAGTACTTC
CDR3: CAIRDRANQETQYF

V: TRBV12-3/TRBV12-4
D: .
J: TRBJ1-5
size: many
DNA: TGTGCCAGCAGTTTGACGACCAATCAGCCCCAGCATTTT
CDR3: CASSLTTNQPQHF

V: TRBV3-1
D: TRBD1
J: TRBJ2-7
size: few
DNA: TGTGCCACCCAGAATAGGGCAGGGGGCGGCGAGCAGTACTTC
CDR3: CATQNRAGGGEQYF

V: TRBV20-1
D: .
J: TRBJ1-6
size: many
DNA: TGCAGCGTTAGAGGGGTGAACTATAATTCACCCCTCCACTTT
CDR3: CSVRGVNYNSPLHF

V: TRBV28
D: .
J: TRBJ1-4
size: few
DNA: TGTGCCAGCAGTTTACAGGGCCTCTCCGGAAAACTGTTTTTT
CDR3: CASSLQGLSGKLFF

V: TRBV28
D: TRBD2
J: TRBJ2-3
size: few
DNA: TGTGCCAGCAGCGCCTCGCTAGCGGGAGATCTAAATACGCAGTATTTT
CDR3: CASSASLAGDLNTQYF

V: TRBV6-1
D: .
J: TRBJ1-2
size: .
DNA: TGTGCCAGCAGTCGAGGGCGGGGCAGCAGCTATGGCTACACCTTC
CDR3: CASSRGRGSSYGYTF

V: TRBV5-1
D: .
J: TRBJ1-5
size: .
DNA: TGCGCCAGCAGCCCGGACGGGAATTATCAGCCCCAGCATTTT
CDR3: CASSPDGNYQPQHF

V: TRBV5-1
D: .
J: TRBJ2-1
size: .
DNA: TGCGCCAGCAGACCCTTGTCGCCCTACAATGAGCAGTTCTTC
CDR3: CASRPLSPYNEQFF

V: TRBV6-2/TRBV6-3
D: .
J: TRBJ2-1
size: few
DNA: TGTGCCAGCAGTTACTCCAAAGGGACAATGTTAGAGCAGTTCTTC
CDR3: CASSYSKGTMLEQFF

V: TRBV28
D: .
J: TRBJ2-1
size: few
DNA: TGTGCCAGCAAAGGTTGGGAGGCAGGGCAGTTCTTC
CDR3: CASKGWEAGQFF

V: TRBV6-1
D: .
J: TRBJ2-3
size: few
DNA: TGTGCCAGCACCCGTAGCACAGATACGCAGTATTTT
CDR3: CASTRSTDTQYF

V: TRBV5-1
D: .
J: TRBJ2-2
size: few
DNA: TGCGCCAGCAGCTTGGTTGGGGTTTCTGCCGGGGAGCTGTTTTTT
CDR3: CASSLVGVSAGELFF

V: TRBV20-1
D: .
J: TRBJ2-1
size: .
DNA: TGCAGTGCTAGAGACCAGGGACTCGATAAAAATGGGATCTTC
CDR3: CSARDQGLDKNGIF

V: TRBV28
D: .
J: TRBJ2-3
size: few
DNA: TGTGCCAGCAGTTTATACCGGGAGTCTCTGGGTACGCAGTATTTT
CDR3: CASSLYRESLGTQYF

V: TRBV6-1
D: .
J: TRBJ1-4
size: many
DNA: TGTGCCAGCAATAGAGACGGGACACTTTTTGAAAAACTGTTTTTT
CDR3: CASNRDGTLFEKLFF

V: TRBV24-1
D: TRBD2
J: TRBJ2-3
size: .
DNA: TGTGCCACCAGTGATTTGGCTGCGGGGGACACAGATACGCAGTATTTT
CDR3: CATSDLAAGDTDTQYF

V: TRBV29-1
D: .
J: TRBJ2-5
size: .
DNA: TGCAGCGTTGACCAGAGAGAGCTAGAGACCCAGTACTTC
CDR3: CSVDQRELETQYF

V: TRBV5-1
D: .
J: TRBJ2-2
size: few
DNA: TGCGCCAGCAGCTTGGCCTCGTCCCAGTCCGGGGAGCTGTTTTTT
CDR3: CASSLASSQSGELFF

V: TRBV3-1
D: .
J: TRBJ2-1
size: few
DNA: TGTGCCAGCAGCCAGAGCACAACCTTAAACAATGAGCAGTTCTTC
CDR3: CASSQSTTLNNEQFF

V: TRBV12-3/TRBV12-4
D: TRBD1
J: TRBJ2-3
size: .
DNA: TGTGCCAGCAGGCACTCCGGGACAGGGGGAAAGTATTTT
CDR3: CASRHSGTGGKYF

V: TRBV7-2
D: .
J: TRBJ2-1
size: .
DNA: TGTGCCAGCAGCGTCCGGGACAAGTCATACAATGAGCAGTTCTTC
CDR3: CASSVRDKSYNEQFF

V: TRBV5-1
D: .
J: TRBJ2-7
size: .
DNA: TGCGCCAGCAGCTTGGATCATGTGGAATACGAGCAGTACTTC
CDR3: CASSLDHVEYEQYF

V: TRBV10-3
D: TRBD1
J: TRBJ1-1
size: few
DNA: TGTGCCTCGGGGGAAGGGGGCTATACTGAAGCTTTCTTT
CDR3: CASGEGGYTEAFF

V: TRBV29-1
D: TRBD2
J: TRBJ2-1
size: few
DNA: TGCAGCGCTGGACTAGCCCCTGGCAATGAGCAGTTCTTC
CDR3: CSAGLAPGNEQFF

V: TRBV12-3/TRBV12-4
D: .
J: TRBJ2-1
size: few
DNA: TGTGCCAGCAGTTTACGTTATAGTAACTACAATGAGCAGTTCTTC
CDR3: CASSLRYSNYNEQFF

V: TRBV28
D: .
J: TRBJ2-7
size: few
DNA: TGTGCCAGCAGTTTAGTTTGGGATGAACTAGGCGAGCAGTACTTC
CDR3: CASSLVWDELGEQYF

V: TRBV12-3/TRBV12-4
D: .
J: TRBJ2-5
size: many
DNA: TGTGCCAGCAGGGATGGACAGTGGATGGGGGAGACCCAGTACTTC
CDR3: CASRDGQWMGETQYF

V: TRBV20-1
D: .
J: TRBJ2-2
size: .
DNA: TGCAGTGCTACTAAGACAGGCGGGGAGCTGTTTTTT
CDR3: CSATKTGGELFF

V: TRBV9
D: .
J: TRBJ1-1
size: .
DNA: TGTGCCAGCAGCGTAGATAACCTGAACACTGAAGCTTTCTTT
CDR3: CASSVDNLNTEAFF

V: TRBV7-6
D: .
J: TRBJ2-6
size: .
DNA: TGTGCCAGCAGCTCCCCGGGCCAAATGGGGGGGGCCAACGTCCTGACTTTC
CDR3: CASSSPGQMGGANVLTF

V: TRBV7-8
D: .
J: TRBJ1-6
size: .
DNA: TGTGCCAGCCGTGCAGGCTCGCCCCTCCACTTT
CDR3: CASRAGSPLHF

V: TRBV14
D: .
J: TRBJ2-2
size: few
DNA: TGTGCCAGCAGCCAAGATAGGGGCGCCGGGGAGCTGTTTTTT
CDR3: CASSQDRGAGELFF

V: TRBV7-8
D: .
J: TRBJ1-6
size: few
DNA: TGTGCCAGCAGGGGATCCGGTTCACCCCTCCACTTT
CDR3: CASRGSGSPLHF

V: TRBV27
D: TRBD1
J: TRBJ2-7
size: .
DNA: TGTGCCAGCAGACCATCGGGACAGTCGGGCGAGCAGTACTTC
CDR3: CASRPSGQSGEQYF

V: TRBV28
D: .
J: TRBJ1-4
size: .
DNA: TGTGCCAGCAGCCCCGGTAATGAAAAACTGTTTTTT
CDR3: CASSPGNEKLFF

V: TRBV5-1
D: .
J: TRBJ2-3
size: many
DNA: TGCGCCAGCAGCTTGGAAACGGGAAGAGATACGCAGTATTTT
CDR3: CASSLETGRDTQYF

V: TRBV20-1
D: .
J: TRBJ2-3
size: .
DNA: TGCAGTGCTAGAGATCCCGGGGACCTGCCCGATACGCAGTATTTT
CDR3: CSARDPGDLPDTQYF

V: TRBV28
D: .
J: TRBJ2-5
size: .
DNA: TGTGCCAGCAGGCTAGGGGGAAGGTTAGAGACCCAGTACTTC
CDR3: CASRLGGRLETQYF

V: TRBV3-1
D: .
J: TRBJ2-1
size: few
DNA: TGTGCCAGCAGCCAAGGTTCCGGCGATGAGCAGTTCTTC
CDR3: CASSQGSGDEQFF

V: TRBV2
D: TRBD1
J: TRBJ2-5
size: few
DNA: TGTGCCAGCAGAAGGGACAGGGCGGGAGAGACCCAGTACTTC
CDR3: CASRRDRAGETQYF

V: TRBV9
D: TRBD1
J: TRBJ1-6
size: few
DNA: TGTGCCAGCAGCGTAGGGGACAGGGGAAATTCACCCCTCCACTTT
CDR3: CASSVGDRGNSPLHF

V: TRBV20-1
D: .
J: TRBJ2-7
size: few
DNA: TGCAGTGCTAGAGATCTCTCTAGAGGCTACGAGCAGTACTTC
CDR3: CSARDLSRGYEQYF

V: TRBV24-1
D: TRBD1
J: TRBJ2-3
size: .
DNA: TGTGCCACCAGTGATTCGGACAGGGTTGGCACAGATACGCAGTATTTT
CDR3: CATSDSDRVGTDTQYF

V: TRBV23-1
D: TRBD2
J: TRBJ2-7
size: .
DNA: TGCGCCAGCAGTCAAAATTGGACTAGCGGGACCTCAAGGAGCTCCTACGAGCAGTACTTC
CDR3: CASSQNWTSGTSRSSYEQYF

V: TRBV24-1
D: .
J: TRBJ2-1
size: .
DNA: TGTGCCACCAGTAGCTCATACCGGGGCATCCCTGTTACCGACAGTGAGCAGTTCTTC
CDR3: CATSSSYRGIPVTDSEQFF

V: TRBV3-1
D: .
J: TRBJ2-1
size: .
DNA: TGTGCCAGCAGCCAGGGGTCCACTACGGGAGCCTCCTACAATGAGCAGTTCTTC
CDR3: CASSQGSTTGASYNEQFF

V: TRBV28
D: .
J: TRBJ1-1
size: many
DNA: TGTGCCAGCAGTTTAGGGCAGGTGGTGAAAACTTTCTTT
CDR3: CASSLGQVVKTFF

V: TRBV20-1
D: .
J: TRBJ2-7
size: few
DNA: TGCAGTGCTAGATCGCAGTGGGGAGCTCCCTCCTACGAGCAGTACTTC
CDR3: CSARSQWGAPSYEQYF

V: TRBV5-1
D: TRBD1
J: TRBJ1-2
size: .
DNA: TGCGCCAGCACCCCCACCGGGACAGGGTATGGCTACACCTTC
CDR3: CASTPTGTGYGYTF

V: TRBV2
D: TRBD2
J: TRBJ2-1
size: .
DNA: TGTGCCAGCAGGACTAGCGCACCCGAGCAGTTCTTC
CDR3: CASRTSAPEQFF

V: TRBV20-1
D: TRBD2
J: TRBJ2-1
size: .
DNA: TGCAGTGCTAGAGATAGCGGGGGGGCCTACAATGAGCAGTTCTTC
CDR3: CSARDSGGAYNEQFF

V: TRBV9
D: .
J: TRBJ2-3
size: few
DNA: TGTGCCAGCAGCGTAGCGCGAAGCACAGATACGCAGTATTTT
CDR3: CASSVARSTDTQYF

V: TRBV20-1
D: TRBD2
J: TRBJ2-5
size: many
DNA: TGCAGTGCTAGAGTTCCAATAGCGGGAGGGCCAGAGACCCAGTACTTC
CDR3: CSARVPIAGGPETQYF

V: TRBV4-2
D: .
J: TRBJ2-1
size: .
DNA: TGTGCCAGCAGCCAAGTCGCTAGAGACTACTACAATGAGCAGTTCTTC
CDR3: CASSQVARDYYNEQFF

V: TRBV29-1
D: .
J: TRBJ2-2
size: .
DNA: TGCAGCGTTGTAGGCGGCAGGGCCAACACCGGGGAGCTGTTTTTT
CDR3: CSVVGGRANTGELFF